The source of this T cell receptor beta chain is a study of CD8+ T cells in alopecia areata. Concerning this clone: The antigen is unknown.

Study-level findings and limits: Patients showed less clear TCR sequence sharing than mice, possibly partly because of HLA diversity. Resident alphabeta T-cell populations of normal skin are likewise subject to sequencing in scalp samples. Normal scalp showed lower clonality than lesional scalp, especially alopecia totalis/universalis.

It was cDNA, reverse transcribed from extracted RNA, that served as the sequencing template. Libraries were prepared by immunoSEQ multiplex PCR; TCRdb keeps only in-frame clonotypes and omits some of them. The table has under 150,000 clones, approximately 60% seen once. Sorting from PBMCs produced CD4+ and CD8+ T cells. This TCR was sampled from a human donor in good health. The sample was CD8+ T cells sorted from blood.

This chain's CDR3 is CATSRAPNQPQHF. As DNA, the CDR3 is TGTGCCACCAGCAGAGCTCCCAATCAGCCCCAGCATTTT. V and J are TRBV15 and TRBJ1-5; D ambiguous. Germline V CDR1 and CDR2: LNHNV, YYDKDF (reference sequence). V lost 1 base and J 3 bases, leaving 4 bases between the germline ends. CDR3 size: 13 residues.